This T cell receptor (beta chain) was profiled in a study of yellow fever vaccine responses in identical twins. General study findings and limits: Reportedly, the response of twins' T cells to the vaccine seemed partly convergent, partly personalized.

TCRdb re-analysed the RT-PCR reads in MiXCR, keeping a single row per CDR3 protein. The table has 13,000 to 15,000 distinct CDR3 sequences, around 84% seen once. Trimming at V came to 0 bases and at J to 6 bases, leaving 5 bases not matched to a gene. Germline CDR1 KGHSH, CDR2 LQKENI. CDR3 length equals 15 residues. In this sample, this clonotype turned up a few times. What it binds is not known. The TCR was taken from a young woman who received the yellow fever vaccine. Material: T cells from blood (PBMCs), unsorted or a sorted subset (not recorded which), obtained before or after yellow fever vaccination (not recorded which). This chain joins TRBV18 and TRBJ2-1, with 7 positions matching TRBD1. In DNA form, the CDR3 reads TGTGCCAGCTCACCACCGGGACAGTACCGCAATGAGCAGTTCTTC. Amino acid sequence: CASSPPGQYRNEQFF.